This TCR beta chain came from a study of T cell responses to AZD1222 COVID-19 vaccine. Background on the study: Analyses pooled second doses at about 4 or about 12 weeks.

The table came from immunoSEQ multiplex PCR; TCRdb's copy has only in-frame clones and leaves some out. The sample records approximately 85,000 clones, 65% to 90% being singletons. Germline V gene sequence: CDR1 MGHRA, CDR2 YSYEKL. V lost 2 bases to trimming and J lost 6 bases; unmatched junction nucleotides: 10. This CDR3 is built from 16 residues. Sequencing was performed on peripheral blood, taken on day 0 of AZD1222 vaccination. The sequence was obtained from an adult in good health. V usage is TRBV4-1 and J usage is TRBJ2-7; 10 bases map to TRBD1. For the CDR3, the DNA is TGCGCCAGCAGCCAATCCCCTGACAGGGGGCAACGCGAGCAGTACTTC. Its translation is CASSQSPDRGQREQYF.